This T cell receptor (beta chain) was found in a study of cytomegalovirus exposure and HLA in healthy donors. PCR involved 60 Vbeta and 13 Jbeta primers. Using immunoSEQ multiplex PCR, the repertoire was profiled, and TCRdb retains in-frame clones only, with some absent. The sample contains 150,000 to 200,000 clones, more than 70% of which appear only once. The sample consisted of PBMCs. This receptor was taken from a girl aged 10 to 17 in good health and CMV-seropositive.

CDR3 DNA: TGTGCCAGCAGTGGTGATAGTCAGCCCCAGCATTTT. Its protein product is CASSGDSQPQHF. The chain combines TRBV6-6 with TRBJ1-5; unclear D gene. The CDR3 runs 12 residues. Looked up from germline, CDR1 is MNHNY and CDR2 is SVGAGI (reference sequence). With 5 bases removed from V and 6 bases from J, the gap between germline ends came to 8 bases.